This passage covers 18 T cell receptor beta chains from one sample sequenced in a study of regulatory T cells in long-lasting Graves disease. Assembly of TCR beta libraries relied on iRepertoire HTBI primers together with Arm-PCR of CDR3 regions. TCRdb reprocessed the multiplex PCR reads via MiXCR and lists one record per CDR3 protein. The table records about 540,000 distinct CDR3 sequences, less than 15% of them present only once. Specified time point: newly diagnosed GD, antithyroid drugs for less than 3 months. PBMCs provided the RNA from which the TCR library was made. The sample was also reused in another study, on T cells in Graves' hyperthyroidism and ophthalmopathy.

Sequenced here: peripheral blood mononuclear cells (PBMCs), sampled at new diagnosis, from a patient treated with antithyroid drugs. All receptors derive from a man younger than 40 with Graves disease.

This clonotype was recorded at least ten times. This chain joins TRBV7-6 and TRBJ1-1; D remains unclear. This CDR3 contains 14 residues. Germline CDR1 and CDR2: SGHVS and FNYEAQ. Trimming shortened V by 2 bases and J by 1 base, and 8 bases separated the two germline ends. In DNA form, the CDR3 reads TGTGCCAGCAGCTTAAACGAGGGGAACACTGAAGCTTTCTTT. Translating gives CASSLNEGNTEAFF.

In its sample, this clonotype was seen a few times. V and J are TRBV24-1 and TRBJ1-2, with 7 bases identical to TRBD1. CDR1 and CDR2 (germline): KGHDR, SFDVKD. V gave up 3 bases and J gave up 4 bases; unmatched junction bases: 10. The CDR3 length is 16 residues. In DNA form, the CDR3 reads TGTGCCACCAGTGATCCACAGGGGACGGGAGGCTATGGCTACACCTTC. Translating it yields CATSDPQGTGGYGYTF.

This clonotype was found many times. The chain joins TRBV7-8 to TRBJ1-1, with D unresolved. V was shortened by 1 base and J by 2 bases, with 8 bases between the two germline ends. The CDR3 is 14 amino acids. Per germline, CDR1 SGHVS and CDR2 FQNEAQ. The CDR3 here is CASSLVTGNTEAFF. Here the CDR3 DNA reads TGTGCCAGCAGCTTAGTAACGGGAAACACTGAAGCTTTCTTT.

This clonotype was counted many times. The J gene is TRBJ1-3, the V gene TRBV14; D is possibly TRBD1 (5 bases). V dropped 3 bases and J dropped 8 bases, with 17 bases sitting between them. CDR1 SGHDN and CDR2 FVKESK come from the germline V gene. The CDR3 covers 15 residues. The CDR3 bases are TGTGCCAGCAGCCAGGAGTCCGCAGGGTCGTACACCATATATTTT. Translated: CASSQESAGSYTIYF.

This clonotype was recorded many times. The chain carries TRBV27 and TRBJ2-5, with TRBD2 matching over 11 bases. Germline V gene data show CDR1 as MNHEY and CDR2 as SMNVEV (reference sequence). Unmatched junction bases numbered 5, after V lost 6 bases and J lost 5 bases. The CDR3 extends over 14 amino acids. In DNA form, the CDR3 reads TGTGCCAGCAGCTCACTAGCGGGAGTTGAGACCCAGTACTTC. This gives the protein CASSSLAGVETQYF.

In this sample, this clonotype turned up many times. The chain links TRBV5-1 to TRBJ2-1; tentatively, D is TRBD1 (6 bases). Looked up from germline, CDR1 is SGHRS and CDR2 is YFSETQ. CDR3 size: 14 residues. Trimming removed 1 base at V and 7 bases at J, with 12 bases between. Here the CDR3 DNA reads TGCGCCAGCAGCTTGTTTGGACAGTCAAATGAGCAGTTCTTC. This codes for CASSLFGQSNEQFF.

This clonotype was picked up many times. J is TRBJ2-3 and V is TRBV6-1; D gene uncertain. The CDR3 has 14 amino acids. V dropped 8 bases and J dropped 3 bases, with 15 bases sitting between them. Germline loops: CDR1 MNHNS, CDR2 SASEGT. The CDR3 DNA reads TGTGCCAGCGGAGACACGGGTCGAACAGATACGCAGTATTTT. This encodes CASGDTGRTDTQYF.

The chain recombines TRBV7-9 with TRBJ2-6; D is possibly TRBD2 (6 bases). The CDR3 sequence is 16 residues long. Germline CDR1 reads SEHNR; CDR2 reads FQNEAQ (reference sequence). Trimming cost V 5 bases and J 0 bases, with 11 bases left between them. CDR3 residues: CASSRGLPSGANVLTF. The CDR3 nucleotides are TGTGCCAGCAGCCGGGGACTTCCCTCTGGGGCCAACGTCCTGACTTTC.

About this clonotype itself: A much larger clone lies one base from this, so it may be a read error. As the CDR3 is not closed by the conserved phenylalanine or tryptophan, this likely results from a read error. Because the CDR3's place on the DNA is in doubt, the DNA is left out and the CDR3 is given as listed by TCRdb. The rearrangement joins TRBV12-3 or TRBV12-4 to TRBJ2-3; the table's D call TRBD1 went unverified against the DNA. The CDR3 length equals 14 residues, ends included. The CDR3 loop reads CASSAGGRTYEQYL.

The genes are TRBV5-6 and TRBJ1-5; D might be TRBD1 (5 bases). Germline CDR1 SGHDT, CDR2 YYEEEE. The CDR3 runs 13 residues. With 3 bases removed from V and 6 bases from J, the gap between germline ends came to 10 bases. The CDR3: CASSSQGSQPQHF. The CDR3 DNA follows: TGTGCCAGCAGCTCGCAGGGAAGTCAGCCCCAGCATTTT. The full variable domain, completed using reference TRBV5-6 and TRBJ1-5, is DAGVTQSPTHLIKTRGQQVTLRCSPKSGHDTVSWYQQALGQGPQFIFQYYEEEERQRGNFPDRFSGHQFPNYSSELNVNALLLGDSALYLCASSSQGSQPQHFGDGTRLSIL.

This chain uses TRBV20-1 with TRBJ2-3, with TRBD2 matching 15 bases. The germline V gene has CDR1 DFQATT and CDR2 SNEGSKA (reference sequence). V shed 6 bases, J shed 1 base, and the junction held 14 bases outside the gene matches. There are 19 residues in the CDR3. CDR3 DNA sequence: TGCAGTGCAAGGGGTCCGGGACTAGCGGGAGGTGGGGGCACAGATACGCAGTATTTT. Translating it yields CSARGPGLAGGGGTDTQYF.

V gene TRBV12-3 or TRBV12-4 combines with J gene TRBJ2-3, with 8 bases that match TRBD2. Trimming took 5 bases from V and 3 from J; bases not matched to a gene: 13. The CDR3 spans 17 residues. CDR3 region: CASSPTLLAGRTDTQYF. CDR3 DNA: TGTGCCAGCAGTCCAACCCTCCTAGCGGGTAGAACAGATACGCAGTATTTT.

This clonotype has a handful of counts. The chain uses TRBV7-3 and TRBJ2-7; D is perhaps TRBD2 (5 bases). Germline values: CDR1 SGHTA, CDR2 FQGTGA. V was clipped by 1 base and J by 5 bases, with 18 bases between them. CDR3 length: 16 amino acids. CDR3 bases: TGTGCCAGCAGCTTAATTAAGGGCCTAGCATCCCACGAGCAGTACTTC. Encoded protein: CASSLIKGLASHEQYF.

This clonotype was observed at least ten times. The V gene is TRBV6-2 or TRBV6-3, the J gene TRBJ1-2; 11 bases are shared with TRBD1. This CDR3 is built from 13 residues. Germline values: CDR1 MNHEY, CDR2 SVGEGT. V dropped 6 bases and J dropped 8; count of bases not matched to a gene: 5. The CDR3 loop reads CASSPGQGEGYTF. The CDR3 DNA is TGTGCCAGCAGCCCGGGACAGGGGGAAGGCTACACCTTC.

This clonotype was recorded many times. CDR3: CASSDSGVGDTQYF. DNA for the CDR3: TGCGCCAGCAGCGATAGCGGGGTAGGGGATACGCAGTATTTT. The chain carries TRBV5-1 and TRBJ2-3; TRBD2 matches 8 bases. CDR3 length equals 14 residues. Germline V gene lookup returns CDR1 SGHRS and CDR2 YFSETQ. With 4 bases clipped from V and 6 bases from J, the junction kept 7 bases outside the gene matches.

The chain employs TRBV28 and TRBJ2-3, with D possibly called TRBD1 or TRBD2 (5 bases each). The CDR3 is 14 residues long. Germline V gene lookup returns CDR1 MDHEN and CDR2 SYDVKM. The V end was cut by 7 bases, the J end by 4 bases, with 15 bases between. The DNA of the CDR3 is TGTGCCAGCAACCCCGGGACGGCTGCAGATACGCAGTATTTT. Encoded protein: CASNPGTAADTQYF. The full variable domain, in which reference TRBV28 and TRBJ2-3 provide the parts outside the CDR3, is DVKVTQSSRYLVKRTGEKVFLECVQDMDHENMFWYRQDPGLGLRLIYFSYDVKMKEKGDIPEGYSVSREKKERFSLILESASTNQTSMYLCASNPGTAADTQYFGPGTRLTVL.

This clonotype was seen repeatedly, ten times or more. The chain recombines TRBV27 with TRBJ2-1, with a tentative D call TRBD2 (5 bases). The CDR3 extends over 14 amino acids. V was pared by 3 bases and J by 7 bases, with 13 bases between. Germline V gives CDR1 MNHEY, CDR2 SMNVEV (reference sequence). The CDR3 coding sequence is TGTGCCAGCAGTTTGGCTCTAACGGGGAATGAGCAGTTCTTC. This translates into CASSLALTGNEQFF.

This clonotype was picked up many times. V usage is TRBV7-9 and J usage is TRBJ2-7, with 12 bases matching TRBD1. The V gene's germline CDR1 is SEHNR and CDR2 FQNEAQ (reference sequence). With 1 base clipped from V and 7 bases from J, the junction kept 5 bases outside the gene matches. The CDR3 totals 15 residues. The DNA for the CDR3 is TGTGCCAGCAGCTTAGTGGGACAGGGGGCGAAAGAGCAGTACTTC. Translating gives CASSLVGQGAKEQYF.